A single sample is the source of the 11 T cell receptor beta chains below, sequenced in a study of blood T cell repertoires in COVID-19. Repertoires were generated with immunoSEQ multiplex PCR, while TCRdb's copy carries only in-frame clones and drops some. Of about 200,000 clones listed, roughly 87% are singletons. Sequenced input: PBMCs or T cells enriched from blood (not recorded which). The receptors come from a woman aged 25 to 39 who had recovered from COVID-19.

CDR3 sequence: CASRRGGSADTQYF. In nucleotides, the CDR3 is TGTGCCAGTAGGCGGGGAGGGTCGGCAGATACGCAGTATTTT. The chain couples TRBV19 to TRBJ2-3, with 7 bases fitting TRBD2. In germline, CDR1 is LNHDA, CDR2 SQIVND (reference sequence). V was pared by 6 bases and J by 4 bases, with 7 bases of the junction left unmatched. This CDR3 has 14 amino acids.

This clone has a single count. The chain has TRBV3-1 (or the pseudogene TRBV3-2) and TRBJ2-1, with 15 bases lining up with TRBD2. Trimming cost V 4 bases and J 5 bases; bases outside gene matches: 3. From germline, CDR1 is LGHDT and CDR2 YNNKEL (reference sequence). The CDR3 sequence is 16 residues long. The CDR3 DNA reads as TGTGCCAGCAGCCCTCGGACTAGCGGGGGGGACAATGAGCAGTTCTTC. Translation gives CASSPRTSGGDNEQFF.

The CDR3 protein is CASSQESVDGGQPQHF. The CDR3 nucleotides read TGTGCCAGCAGCCAAGAATCGGTCGATGGGGGCCAGCCCCAGCATTTT. V usage is TRBV4-2 and J usage is TRBJ1-5, with a possible D match to TRBD1 (6 bases). Germline loops: CDR1 LGHNA, CDR2 YNFKEQ. V was trimmed by 0 bases and J by 7 bases, leaving 16 bases between them. CDR3 length: 16 amino acids.

This clone was seen only once. This chain uses TRBV24-1 with TRBJ1-2; 8 bases map to TRBD1. CDR1 and CDR2 (germline): KGHDR, SFDVKD. The CDR3 extends over 14 amino acids. Germline trimming cut 4 bases from V and 7 bases from J; bases unmatched to any gene: 7. Here the CDR3 reads CATSDPGQDVGYTF. CDR3 bases: TGTGCCACCAGTGACCCGGGACAGGACGTTGGCTACACCTTC.

The chain is built from TRBV24-1 and TRBJ1-2, with a possible D match to TRBD1 (5 bases). V lost 8 bases and J lost 7, with 13 bases in between. CDR3 length: 12 residues. The germline gives CDR1 KGHDR, CDR2 SFDVKD. The CDR3 spells CATIGPGGGYTF. CDR3 in DNA: TGTGCCACCATTGGCCCGGGGGGTGGCTACACCTTC.

This rearrangement joins TRBV6-4 to TRBJ1-1, with 11 bases fitting TRBD1. The CDR3 runs 14 residues. With 6 bases clipped from V and 6 bases from J, the junction kept 6 bases outside the gene matches. CDR1 and CDR2 from the germline V gene are MRHNA and SNTAGT. The CDR3 protein is CASSLGQGAAEAFF. CDR3 nucleotide sequence: TGTGCCAGCAGCCTTGGACAGGGGGCCGCTGAAGCTTTCTTT.

The rearrangement links TRBV16 to TRBJ1-6; tentative D call: TRBD1 (6 bases). In germline, CDR1 is KGHSY, CDR2 FQNENV. Trimming removed 3 bases from V and 6 bases from J, with 9 bases in between. CDR3 length equals 14 residues. Written as DNA, the CDR3 is TGTGCCAGCAGCCAGGACAGAGGTAATTCACCCCTCCACTTT. Its protein is CASSQDRGNSPLHF.

The gene calls are TRBV14 and TRBJ1-2; D is ambiguous. The V end lost 0 bases, the J end lost 12 bases, and 20 bases lay between the germline ends. In germline, CDR1 is SGHDN, CDR2 FVKESK. The CDR3 is 15 amino acids. CDR3 DNA: TGTGCCAGCAGCCAAGATCTGGCAGTGGGGAGTCAGGACACCTTC. Translating it yields CASSQDLAVGSQDTF.

The rearrangement uses TRBV19 and TRBJ1-2; 8 bases line up with TRBD1. The length of the CDR3 is 14 residues. V shed 5 bases and J 3 bases; nucleotides not matched to a gene: 5. The germline gives CDR1 LNHDA, CDR2 SQIVND (reference sequence). The CDR3 nucleotides read TGTGCCAGTAGTTTCACAGGGGGGGACTATGGCTACACCTTC. Translated: CASSFTGGDYGYTF.

The J gene is TRBJ1-2, the V gene TRBV7-9; possibly TRBD1 for D (6 bases). Germline V gene sequence: CDR1 SEHNR, CDR2 FQNEAQ (reference sequence). Between the trimmed V and J ends, which lost 5 bases and 8 bases, there was a span of 15 bases. This CDR3 has 13 residues. The CDR3, as DNA: TGTGCCAGCAGCAGCGGGACACCATCGGGCTACACCTTC. Amino acids: CASSSGTPSGYTF.

The CDR3 here is CATSDPTGTEAYNEQFF. As DNA, the CDR3 is TGTGCCACCAGTGACCCGACCGGGACTGAGGCCTACAATGAGCAGTTCTTC. This chain joins TRBV24-1 and TRBJ2-1; D may be TRBD2 (6 bases). CDR3 size: 17 residues. Germline CDR1 and CDR2: KGHDR and SFDVKD. V dropped 4 bases and J dropped 2 bases, with 17 bases sitting between them.